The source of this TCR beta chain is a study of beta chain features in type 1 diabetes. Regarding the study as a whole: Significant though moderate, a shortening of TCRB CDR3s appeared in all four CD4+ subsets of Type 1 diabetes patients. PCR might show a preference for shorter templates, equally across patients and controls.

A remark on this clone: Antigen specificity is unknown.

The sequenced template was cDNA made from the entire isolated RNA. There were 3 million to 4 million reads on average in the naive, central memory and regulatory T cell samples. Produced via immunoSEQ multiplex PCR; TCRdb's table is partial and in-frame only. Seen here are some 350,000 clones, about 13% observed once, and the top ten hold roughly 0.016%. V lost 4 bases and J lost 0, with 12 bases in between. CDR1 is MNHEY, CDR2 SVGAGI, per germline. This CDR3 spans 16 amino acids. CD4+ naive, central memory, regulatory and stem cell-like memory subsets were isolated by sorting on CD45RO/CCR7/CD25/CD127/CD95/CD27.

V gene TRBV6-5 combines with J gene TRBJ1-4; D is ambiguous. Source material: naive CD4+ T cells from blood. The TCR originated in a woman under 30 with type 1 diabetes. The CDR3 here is CASSWDPRATNEKLFF. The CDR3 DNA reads TGTGCCAGCAGTTGGGATCCGCGGGCAACTAATGAAAAACTGTTTTTT.